This T cell receptor (beta chain) was sequenced in a study of cytomegalovirus exposure and HLA in healthy donors. Both 60 Vbeta primers and 13 Jbeta primers went into the PCR. Assay used: immunoSEQ multiplex PCR; TCRdb lists only in-frame clones, some missing. Among about 73,000 clones listed, 60% to 75% were seen once. Sequenced material: PBMCs. This clonotype originated in a man between 65 and 79 years old in good health and CMV-seronegative.

In nucleotides, the CDR3 is TGTGCCACAACTAGCGGGGGGCCCTACGAGCAGTACTTC. Residues: CATTSGGPYEQYF. The chain employs TRBV28 and TRBJ2-7; 12 bases fit TRBD2. There are 13 residues in the CDR3. Germline CDR1 is MDHEN and CDR2 is SYDVKM. J gave up 2 bases and V 10 bases, and 3 bases lay outside the gene matches.